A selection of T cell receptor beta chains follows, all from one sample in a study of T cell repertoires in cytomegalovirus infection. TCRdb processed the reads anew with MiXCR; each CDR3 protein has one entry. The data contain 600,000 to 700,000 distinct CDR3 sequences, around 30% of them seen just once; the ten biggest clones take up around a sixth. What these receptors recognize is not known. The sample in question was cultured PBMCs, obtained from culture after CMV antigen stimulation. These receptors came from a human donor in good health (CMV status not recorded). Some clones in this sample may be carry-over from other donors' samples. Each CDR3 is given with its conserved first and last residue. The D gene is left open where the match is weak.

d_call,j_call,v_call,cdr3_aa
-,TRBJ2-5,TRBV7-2,CASSLDPSETQYF
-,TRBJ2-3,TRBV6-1,CASIPGATDTQYF
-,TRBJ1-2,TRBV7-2,CASSLATENTF
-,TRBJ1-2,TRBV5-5,CASSLVPVEFYGYTF
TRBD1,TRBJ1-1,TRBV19,CASSEGTGIGENTEAFF
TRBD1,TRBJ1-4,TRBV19,CASRNRQGVPNEKLFF
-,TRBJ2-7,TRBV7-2,CASSPGVRSSYEQYF
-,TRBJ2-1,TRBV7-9,CASSNSGNEQFF
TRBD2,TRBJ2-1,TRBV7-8,CASSPRSGLAGGYNEQFF
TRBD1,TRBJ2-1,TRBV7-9,CASSLRQGTDNEQFF
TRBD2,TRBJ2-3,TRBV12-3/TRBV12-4,CASRRTSGGAYTQYF
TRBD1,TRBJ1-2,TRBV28,CASSLIPDRRSGYTF
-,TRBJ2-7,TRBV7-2,CASSWVREEQYF
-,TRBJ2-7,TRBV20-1,CSVGVEGTVAGQYF
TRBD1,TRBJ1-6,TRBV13,CASSPWGQPSSPLHF
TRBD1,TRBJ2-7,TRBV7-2,CASSSRTGASEQYF
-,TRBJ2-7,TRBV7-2,CASSSTSYEQYF
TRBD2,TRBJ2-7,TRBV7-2,CASSTAGGWEQYF
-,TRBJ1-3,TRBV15,CATSRAGRVGPNTIYF
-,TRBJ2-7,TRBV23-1,CASSPRGGSGYEQYF
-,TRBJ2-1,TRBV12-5,CASGLNNEQFF
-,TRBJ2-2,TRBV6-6,CASSVEDPGELFF
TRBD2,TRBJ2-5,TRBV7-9,CASTTSGGARETQYF
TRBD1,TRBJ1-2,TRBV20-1,CSALTGGHGYTF
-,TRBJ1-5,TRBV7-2,CASSSGAGWDQPQHF
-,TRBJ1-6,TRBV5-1,CASSPEGSFSPLHF
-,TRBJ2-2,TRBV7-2,CASSLMRGTGELFF
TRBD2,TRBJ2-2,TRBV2,CASSSIGTSEFGELFF
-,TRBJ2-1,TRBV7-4,CASTPGEWGGDEQFF
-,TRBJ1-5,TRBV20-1,CSASSSVEPQHF
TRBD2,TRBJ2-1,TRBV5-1,CASSGLAGVNEQFF
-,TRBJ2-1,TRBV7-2,CASSPPTRTYNEQFF
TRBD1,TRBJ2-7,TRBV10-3,CAISEPRTGDEQYF
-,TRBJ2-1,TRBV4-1,CASSQVPNEQFF
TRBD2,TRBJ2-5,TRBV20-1,CSARGRGKNKETQYF
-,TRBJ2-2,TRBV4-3,CASSPTGTVPGELFF